The present TCR beta chain was sequenced within a study of human T cells and chemical hapten exposure. Overall study context: The patient population, which was mostly female, had alopecia areata, totalis or universalis. Study-wide findings and caveats: Those TCRs sitting above 1 in 1000 frequency stayed the same with DPC sensitization.

The germline V and J ends were trimmed by 4 bases and 3 bases, with 12 bases remaining between them. CDR1 LGHNA and CDR2 YSLEER come from the germline V gene. The CDR3 contains 14 residues. This clonotype was found many times. Its target is not known. In the library, unique molecular identifiers were attached to individual cDNA molecules. TCRdb passed the RACE reads through MiXCR, listing each CDR3 protein once. In the table there are around 340,000 distinct CDR3 sequences, 5.5% to 8% of which are singletons. Time point noted: patch test 1, 2 weeks after DPC sensitization. This sample's treatment: therapeutic diphenylcyclopropenone sensitization with weekly scalp DPC.

The gene calls are TRBV4-3 and TRBJ1-1; unclear D gene. Material: whole blood, obtained in connection with sensitization to the hapten diphenylcyclopropenone (DPC). The receptor was isolated from a woman between 18 and 30 years old with alopecia areata. Some clones in this sample may be carry-over from other donors' samples. CDR3 sequence: CASSPSSRDTEAFF. CDR3 coding DNA: TGCGCCAGCAGCCCGAGTAGTAGGGACACTGAAGCTTTCTTT.